Here is one T cell receptor (beta chain) with its context. Its antigen remains unidentified. This specimen belongs to a study of brain T cells in children with intractable seizures. General study points: HCMV serostatus was not known, and viral specificity came from CDR3 similarity only.

The repertoire was sequenced with immunoSEQ multiplex PCR; TCRdb's copy has only in-frame clones and lacks some. The data show tens of thousands of clones, under 95% seen once. This TCR was sampled from a boy less than two years old with tuberous sclerosis and intractable seizures. The sample consisted of peripheral blood, taken at surgery.

The CDR3 DNA is TGTGCCATCCTAAATAGGGGGCCTGCCGGAAGGGATACGCAGTATTTT. Translated, it gives CAILNRGPAGRDTQYF. The chain combines TRBV2 with TRBJ2-3, with TRBD1 identical over 7 bases. V shed 10 bases, J shed 6 bases, and the junction held 19 bases outside the gene matches. CDR1 is SNHLY and CDR2 is FYNNEI in the germline V gene. This CDR3 is 16 amino acids long.